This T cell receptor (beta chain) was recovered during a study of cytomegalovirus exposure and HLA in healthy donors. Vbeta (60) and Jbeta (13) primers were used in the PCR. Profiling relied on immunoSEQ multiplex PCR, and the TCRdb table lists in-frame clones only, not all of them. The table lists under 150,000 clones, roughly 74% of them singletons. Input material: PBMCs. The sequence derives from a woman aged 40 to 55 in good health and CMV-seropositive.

The CDR3, as DNA: TGTGCCAGCAGCCTTCGCGCTAGCGGCTACAATGAGCAGTTCTTC. Translated: CASSLRASGYNEQFF. The chain joins TRBV7-6 to TRBJ2-1; 7 nucleotides match TRBD2. Unmatched junction bases numbered 7, after V lost 5 bases and J lost 3 bases. The CDR3 runs to 15 residues. Germline loops: CDR1 SGHVS, CDR2 FNYEAQ.